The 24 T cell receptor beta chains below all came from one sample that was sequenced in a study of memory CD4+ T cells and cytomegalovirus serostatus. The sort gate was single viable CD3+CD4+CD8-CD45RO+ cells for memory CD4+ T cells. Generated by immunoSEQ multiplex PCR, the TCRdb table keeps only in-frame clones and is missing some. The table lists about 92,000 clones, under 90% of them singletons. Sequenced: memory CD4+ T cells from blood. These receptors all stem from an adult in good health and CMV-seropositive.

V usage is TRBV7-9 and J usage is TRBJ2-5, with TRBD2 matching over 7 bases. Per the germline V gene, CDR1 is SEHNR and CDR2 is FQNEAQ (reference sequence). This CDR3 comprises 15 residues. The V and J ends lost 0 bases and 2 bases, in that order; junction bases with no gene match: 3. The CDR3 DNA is TGTGCCAGCAGCTTAGCGCGGGAGAGGCAAGAGACCCAGTACTTC. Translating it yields CASSLARERQETQYF.

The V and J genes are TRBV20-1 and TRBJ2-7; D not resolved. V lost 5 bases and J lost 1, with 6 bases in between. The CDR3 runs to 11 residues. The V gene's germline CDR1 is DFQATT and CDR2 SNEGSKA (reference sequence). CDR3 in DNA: TGCAGTGCTCCTTTTTCCTACGAGCAGTACTTC. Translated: CSAPFSYEQYF.

The CDR3 coding sequence is TGTGCCTGGAGGAAGGACAGCTATACGCAGTATTTT. This encodes CAWRKDSYTQYF. The chain joins TRBV30 to TRBJ2-3, with D possibly matching TRBD1 (6 bases). Germline V gene sequence: CDR1 GTSNPN, CDR2 SVGIG (reference sequence). This CDR3 spans 12 amino acids. Trimming removed 3 bases at V and 7 bases at J, with 11 bases between.

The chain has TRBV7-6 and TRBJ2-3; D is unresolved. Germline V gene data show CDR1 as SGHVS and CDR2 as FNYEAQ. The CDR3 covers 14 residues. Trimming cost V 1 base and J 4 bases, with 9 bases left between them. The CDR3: CASSLGVPPDTQYF. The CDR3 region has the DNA TGTGCCAGCAGCTTAGGCGTCCCCCCAGATACGCAGTATTTT.

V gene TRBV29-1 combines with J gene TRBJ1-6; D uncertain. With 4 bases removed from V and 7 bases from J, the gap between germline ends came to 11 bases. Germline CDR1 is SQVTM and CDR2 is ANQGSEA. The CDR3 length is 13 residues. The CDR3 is CSVAAGVNSPLHF. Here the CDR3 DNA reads TGCAGCGTTGCAGCTGGGGTCAATTCACCCCTCCACTTT.

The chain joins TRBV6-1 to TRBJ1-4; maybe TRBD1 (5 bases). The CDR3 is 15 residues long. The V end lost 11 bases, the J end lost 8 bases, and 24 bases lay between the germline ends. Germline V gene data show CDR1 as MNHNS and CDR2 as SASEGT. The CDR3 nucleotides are TGTGCCTCCTACGATATTGGGGGTAGTCAAGAAAAACTGTTTTTT. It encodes CASYDIGGSQEKLFF.

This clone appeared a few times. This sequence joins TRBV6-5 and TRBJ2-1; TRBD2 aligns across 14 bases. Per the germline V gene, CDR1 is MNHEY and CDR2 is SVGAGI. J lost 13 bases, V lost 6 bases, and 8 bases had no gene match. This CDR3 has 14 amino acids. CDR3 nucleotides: TGTGCCAGCAGACCCGGACTAGCGGGAGGACTCCAGTTCTTC. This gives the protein CASRPGLAGGLQFF.

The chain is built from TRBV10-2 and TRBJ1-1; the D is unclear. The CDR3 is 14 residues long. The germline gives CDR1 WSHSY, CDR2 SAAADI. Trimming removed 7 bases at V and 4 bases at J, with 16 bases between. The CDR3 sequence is CASTRSPPGTEAFF. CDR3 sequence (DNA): TGCGCCAGCACCCGATCTCCCCCGGGCACTGAAGCTTTCTTT.

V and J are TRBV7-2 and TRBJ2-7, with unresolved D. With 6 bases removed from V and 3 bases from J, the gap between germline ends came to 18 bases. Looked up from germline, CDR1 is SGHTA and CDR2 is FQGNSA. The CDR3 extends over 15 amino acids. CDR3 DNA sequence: TGTGCCAGCAGGAGTAACCCGGGTTCAATCTACGAGCAGTACTTC. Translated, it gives CASRSNPGSIYEQYF.

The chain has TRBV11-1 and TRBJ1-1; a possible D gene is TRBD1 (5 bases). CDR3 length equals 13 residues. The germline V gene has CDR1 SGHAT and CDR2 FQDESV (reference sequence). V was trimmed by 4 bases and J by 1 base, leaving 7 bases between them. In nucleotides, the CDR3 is TGTGCCAGCAGCTCCCAGGGGAACACTGAAGCTTTCTTT. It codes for CASSSQGNTEAFF.

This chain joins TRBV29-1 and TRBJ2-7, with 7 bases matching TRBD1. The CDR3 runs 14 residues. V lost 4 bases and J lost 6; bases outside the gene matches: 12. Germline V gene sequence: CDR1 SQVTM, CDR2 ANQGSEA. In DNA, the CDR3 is TGCAGCGTTGGCACAGGGGATATGACCGGCGAGCAGTACTTC. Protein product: CSVGTGDMTGEQYF.

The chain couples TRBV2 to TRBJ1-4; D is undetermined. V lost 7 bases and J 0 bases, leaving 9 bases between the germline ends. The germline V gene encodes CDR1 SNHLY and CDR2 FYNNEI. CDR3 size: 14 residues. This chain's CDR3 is CASTDRATNEKLFF. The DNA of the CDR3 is TGTGCCAGCACCGACCGTGCAACTAATGAAAAACTGTTTTTT.

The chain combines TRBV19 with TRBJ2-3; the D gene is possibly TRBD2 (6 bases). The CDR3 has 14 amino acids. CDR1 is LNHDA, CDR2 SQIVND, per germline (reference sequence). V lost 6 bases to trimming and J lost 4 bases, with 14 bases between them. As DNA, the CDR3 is TGTGCCAGTAGGCGGCAGGAGGGCGCAGATACGCAGTATTTT. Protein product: CASRRQEGADTQYF.

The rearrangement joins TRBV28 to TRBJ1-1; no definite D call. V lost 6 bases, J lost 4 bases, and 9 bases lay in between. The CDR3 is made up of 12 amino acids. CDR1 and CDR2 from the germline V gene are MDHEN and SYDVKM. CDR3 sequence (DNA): TGTGCCAGCAGGCAGATAGGCACTGAAGCTTTCTTT. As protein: CASRQIGTEAFF.

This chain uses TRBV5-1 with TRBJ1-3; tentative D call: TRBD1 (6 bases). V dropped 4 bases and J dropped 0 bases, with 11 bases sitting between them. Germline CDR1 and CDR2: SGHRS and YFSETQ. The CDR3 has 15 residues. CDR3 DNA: TGCGCCAGCAGCCGAGGACAGCCCTCTGGAAACACCATATATTTT. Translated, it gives CASSRGQPSGNTIYF.

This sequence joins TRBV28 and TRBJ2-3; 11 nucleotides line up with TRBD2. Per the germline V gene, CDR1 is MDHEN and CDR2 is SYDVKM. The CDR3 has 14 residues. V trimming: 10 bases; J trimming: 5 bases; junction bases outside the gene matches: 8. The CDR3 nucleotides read TGTGCCACCGAGTCACTAGCGGGAGTAGATACGCAGTATTTT. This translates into CATESLAGVDTQYF.

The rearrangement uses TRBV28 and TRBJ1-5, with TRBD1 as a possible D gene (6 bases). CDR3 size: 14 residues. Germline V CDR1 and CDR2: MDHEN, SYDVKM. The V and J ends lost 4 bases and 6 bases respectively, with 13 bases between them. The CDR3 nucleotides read TGTGCCAGCAGTTATCGGGGGGGGGCTCAGCCCCAGCATTTT. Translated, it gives CASSYRGGAQPQHF.

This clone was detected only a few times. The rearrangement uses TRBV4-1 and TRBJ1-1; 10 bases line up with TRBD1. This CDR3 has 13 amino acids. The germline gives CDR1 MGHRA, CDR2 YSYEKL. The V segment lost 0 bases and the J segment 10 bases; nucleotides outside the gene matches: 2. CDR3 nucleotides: TGCGCCAGCAGCCAAGAAGGACAGGGGGGAGCTTTCTTT. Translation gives CASSQEGQGGAFF.

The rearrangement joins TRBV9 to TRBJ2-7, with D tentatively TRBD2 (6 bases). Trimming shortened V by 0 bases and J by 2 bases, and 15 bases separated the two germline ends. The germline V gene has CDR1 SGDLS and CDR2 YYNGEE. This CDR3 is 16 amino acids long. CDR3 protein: CASSVGLTGGAYEQYF. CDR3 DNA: TGTGCCAGCAGCGTAGGACTGACCGGGGGAGCCTACGAGCAGTACTTC.

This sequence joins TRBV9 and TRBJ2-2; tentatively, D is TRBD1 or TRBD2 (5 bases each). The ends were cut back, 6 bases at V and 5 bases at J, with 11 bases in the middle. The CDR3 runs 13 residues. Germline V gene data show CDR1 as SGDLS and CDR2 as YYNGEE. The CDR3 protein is CASTLGETGELFF. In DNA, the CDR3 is TGTGCCAGCACCCTGGGGGAAACCGGGGAGCTGTTTTTT.

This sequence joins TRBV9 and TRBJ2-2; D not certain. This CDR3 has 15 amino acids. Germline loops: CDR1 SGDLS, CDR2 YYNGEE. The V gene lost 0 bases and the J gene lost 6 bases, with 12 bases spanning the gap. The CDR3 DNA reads TGTGCCAGCAGCGTAGAAGGGTCGGGTTCCGGGGAGCTGTTTTTT. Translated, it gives CASSVEGSGSGELFF. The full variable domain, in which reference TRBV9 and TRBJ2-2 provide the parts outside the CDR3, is DSGVTQTPKHLITATGQRVTLRCSPRSGDLSVYWYQQSLDQGLQFLIQYYNGEERAKGNILERFSAQQFPDLHSELNLSSLELGDSALYFCASSVEGSGSGELFFGEGSRLTVL.

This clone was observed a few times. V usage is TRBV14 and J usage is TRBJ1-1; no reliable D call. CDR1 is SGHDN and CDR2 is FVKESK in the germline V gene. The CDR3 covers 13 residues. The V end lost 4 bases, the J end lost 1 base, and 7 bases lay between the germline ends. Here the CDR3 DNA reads TGTGCCAGCAGCCGACACCAGAACACTGAAGCTTTCTTT. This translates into CASSRHQNTEAFF.

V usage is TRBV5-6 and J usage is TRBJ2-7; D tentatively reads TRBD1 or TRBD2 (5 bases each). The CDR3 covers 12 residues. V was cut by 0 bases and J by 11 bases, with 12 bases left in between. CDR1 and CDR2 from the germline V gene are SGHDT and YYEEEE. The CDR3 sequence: CASSLEGTQEYF. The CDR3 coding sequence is TGTGCCAGCAGCTTGGAGGGGACCCAGGAGTACTTC.

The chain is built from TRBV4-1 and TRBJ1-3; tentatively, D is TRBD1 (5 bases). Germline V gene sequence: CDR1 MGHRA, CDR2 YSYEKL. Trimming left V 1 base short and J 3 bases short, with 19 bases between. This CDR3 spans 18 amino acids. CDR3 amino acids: CASSQGGARRKLGNTIYF. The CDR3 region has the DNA TGCGCCAGCAGCCAAGGGGGCGCACGACGGAAGCTTGGAAACACCATATATTTT.